The 26 T cell receptor beta chains below were found in one sample sequenced in a study of PD-1 blockade in classical Hodgkin lymphoma. Each patient relapsed following autologous stem cell transplantation, and prior brentuximab vedotin exposure differed. Investigators obtained CD8+ T cells from thawed PBMCs by magnetic negative selection. Libraries were prepared by immunoSEQ multiplex PCR; TCRdb keeps only in-frame clonotypes and omits some of them. The repertoire holds roughly 28,000 clones, about 86% seen once, with around 6.7% in the top ten. This specimen consisted of CD8+ T cells from blood, obtained at baseline. All receptors come from a human donor with classical Hodgkin lymphoma.

This chain uses TRBV5-1 with TRBJ2-3; D remains unclear. V was pared by 3 bases and J by 4 bases, with 12 bases between. The CDR3 is 14 amino acids. The germline V gene encodes CDR1 SGHRS and CDR2 YFSETQ. CDR3: CASSSSGRADTQYF. The CDR3 DNA reads as TGCGCCAGCAGCTCATCTGGACGGGCAGATACGCAGTATTTT. The complete variable domain, with remaining parts taken from reference TRBV5-1 and TRBJ2-3, reads KAGVTQTPRYLIKTRGQQVTLSCSPISGHRSVSWYQQTPGQGLQFLFEYFSETQRNKGNFPGRFSGRQFSNSRSEMNVSTLELGDSALYLCASSSSGRADTQYFGPGTRLTVL.

The J gene is TRBJ2-1, the V gene TRBV5-4; 9 bases are shared with TRBD2. The J segment lost 6 bases and the V segment lost 1 base, leaving 5 bases of the junction unmatched. Germline V gene sequence: CDR1 SGHNT, CDR2 YYREEE (reference sequence). This CDR3 spans 15 amino acids. CDR3 sequence: CASSLFSGSGNEQFF. The CDR3 DNA reads as TGTGCCAGCAGCTTGTTTAGCGGGAGTGGCAATGAGCAGTTCTTC. The full variable domain, its missing parts supplied by reference TRBV5-4 and TRBJ2-1, is ETGVTQSPTHLIKTRGQQVTLRCSSQSGHNTVSWYQQALGQGPQFIFQYYREEENGRGNFPPRFSGLQFPNYSSELNVNALELDDSALYLCASSLFSGSGNEQFFGPGTRLTVL.

V is TRBV27 and J is TRBJ1-5, with 9 bases identical to TRBD1. Unmatched junction bases numbered 6, after V lost 5 bases and J lost 1 base. Germline loops: CDR1 MNHEY, CDR2 SMNVEV (reference sequence). The CDR3 is made up of 16 amino acids. CDR3 in amino acids: CASSHGTGTSNQPQHF. The DNA for the CDR3 is TGTGCCAGCAGTCACGGGACAGGGACCAGCAATCAGCCCCAGCATTTT.

The chain is built from TRBV27 and TRBJ1-5; no reliable D call. The V end was cut by 3 bases, the J end by 0 bases, with 9 bases between. CDR1 and CDR2 from the germline V gene are MNHEY and SMNVEV (reference sequence). CDR3 length: 15 residues. The chain's CDR3 is CASSFRAYSNQPQHF. The CDR3 nucleotides are TGTGCCAGCAGTTTTCGGGCTTATAGCAATCAGCCCCAGCATTTT.

This chain links TRBV2 with TRBJ1-2; TRBD1 matches at 7 bases. V was clipped by 9 bases and J by 4 bases; unmatched bases: 5. The CDR3 is made up of 12 amino acids. Per the germline V gene, CDR1 is SNHLY and CDR2 is FYNNEI. CDR3 sequence reads: CASYRGPYGYTF. CDR3 bases: TGTGCCAGTTACAGGGGCCCCTATGGCTACACCTTC.

This clone has a handful of counts. The chain links TRBV5-4 to TRBJ1-2, with D uncertain. CDR1 and CDR2 from the germline V gene are SGHNT and YYREEE (reference sequence). There are 15 residues in the CDR3. Trimming removed 0 bases from V and 8 bases from J, with 17 bases in between. The CDR3 sequence is CASSLAEQIYHGYTF. The CDR3 bases are TGTGCCAGCAGCTTGGCCGAACAGATCTATCACGGCTACACCTTC. The full variable domain, rest sourced from reference TRBV5-4 and TRBJ1-2, is ETGVTQSPTHLIKTRGQQVTLRCSSQSGHNTVSWYQQALGQGPQFIFQYYREEENGRGNFPPRFSGLQFPNYSSELNVNALELDDSALYLCASSLAEQIYHGYTFGSGTRLTVV.

DNA for the CDR3: TGTGCCAGCAGTTTAGTGGGGGCCGATACGCAGTATTTT. Its translation is CASSLVGADTQYF. The chain has TRBV28 and TRBJ2-3; TRBD1 might be the D (6 bases). Germline lookup yields CDR1 MDHEN and CDR2 SYDVKM. Trimming stripped 2 bases from V and 6 bases from J, with 9 bases between. The CDR3 covers 13 residues.

The chain combines TRBV27 with TRBJ2-7; TRBD2 agrees at 11 bases. The CDR3 is made up of 15 amino acids. Germline V gene sequence: CDR1 MNHEY, CDR2 SMNVEV (reference sequence). J gave up 11 bases and V 5 bases, and 14 bases lay outside the gene matches. CDR3 sequence reads: CASSPKTSGTPLEYF. Written as DNA, the CDR3 is TGTGCCAGCAGTCCCAAGACTAGCGGGACCCCTCTGGAGTACTTC.

The chain is built from TRBV27 and TRBJ2-6; D is unclear. Germline V gives CDR1 MNHEY, CDR2 SMNVEV (reference sequence). Trimming stripped 2 bases from V and 1 base from J, with 3 bases between. This CDR3 is built from 14 residues. The CDR3 here is CASSLTSGANVLTF. CDR3 bases: TGTGCCAGCAGTTTAACATCTGGGGCCAACGTCCTGACTTTC.

The chain uses TRBV5-1 and TRBJ2-1; 13 nucleotides align to TRBD2. CDR1 and CDR2 (germline): SGHRS, YFSETQ. This CDR3 comprises 15 residues. With 3 bases clipped from V and 5 bases from J, the junction kept 2 bases outside the gene matches. The CDR3 DNA is TGCGCCAGCAGCTCGGGACTAGCGGGAAACAATGAGCAGTTCTTC. This sequence encodes CASSSGLAGNNEQFF.

The V gene is TRBV4-1, the J gene TRBJ2-7; TRBD1 matches 10 bases. V lost 3 bases and J lost 2; bases outside the gene matches: 13. This CDR3 region has 18 residues. Germline-derived CDR1 and CDR2 are MGHRA and YSYEKL. CDR3 sequence (DNA): TGCGCCAGCAGCCAGGGGACAGGGGCTTTCAAGAGGACCTACGAGCAGTACTTC. Translation: CASSQGTGAFKRTYEQYF.

This chain links TRBV9 with TRBJ2-3; 10 bases fit TRBD1. Germline values: CDR1 SGDLS, CDR2 YYNGEE. CDR3 length equals 16 residues. V lost 4 bases and J lost 5; bases outside the gene matches: 10. The CDR3, as DNA: TGTGCCAGCAGCCCAGGATGGGGGACAGGGGTAGATACGCAGTATTTT. This encodes CASSPGWGTGVDTQYF.

The chain joins TRBV9 to TRBJ2-2, with TRBD2 identical over 8 bases. From germline, CDR1 is SGDLS and CDR2 YYNGEE. The CDR3 spans 16 residues. Losses at the gene ends were 4 bases for V and 1 base for J; bases not matched to a gene: 6. In DNA, the CDR3 is TGTGCCAGCAGCAGCCAAGCGGGAGTGAACACCGGGGAGCTGTTTTTT. It codes for CASSSQAGVNTGELFF. Using reference TRBV9 and TRBJ2-2 for the parts outside the CDR3, the full variable domain is DSGVTQTPKHLITATGQRVTLRCSPRSGDLSVYWYQQSLDQGLQFLIQYYNGEERAKGNILERFSAQQFPDLHSELNLSSLELGDSALYFCASSSQAGVNTGELFFGEGSRLTVL.

The chain links TRBV28 to TRBJ2-3; TRBD1 matches at 7 bases. Per the germline V gene, CDR1 is MDHEN and CDR2 is SYDVKM. This CDR3 is 14 amino acids long. V trimming: 6 bases; J trimming: 10 bases; junction bases outside the gene matches: 13. CDR3: CASSYRDSDVAQYF. The DNA of the CDR3 is TGTGCCAGCAGCTACCGGGACAGTGATGTGGCGCAGTATTTT.

The chain is built from TRBV27 and TRBJ2-7, with 11 bases lining up with TRBD2. Germline CDR1 is MNHEY and CDR2 is SMNVEV (reference sequence). There are 16 residues in the CDR3. Trimming cost V 10 bases and J 3 bases; bases outside gene matches: 14. CDR3 region: CATKPELAGAYYEQYF. The CDR3 coding sequence is TGTGCCACTAAGCCGGAACTAGCGGGAGCCTACTACGAGCAGTACTTC.

The gene calls are TRBV2 and TRBJ2-7; possibly TRBD1 for D (7 bases). The length of the CDR3 is 15 residues. Trimming removed 7 bases at V and 0 bases at J, with 16 bases between. The germline V gene has CDR1 SNHLY and CDR2 FYNNEI. CDR3 sequence: CASTERRDSSYEQYF. CDR3 DNA sequence: TGTGCCAGCACGGAGAGGCGGGACAGCTCCTACGAGCAGTACTTC.

This clone was seen once. This chain connects TRBV5-4 to TRBJ2-1; 8 bases fit TRBD2. This CDR3 has 15 amino acids. Germline-derived CDR1 and CDR2 are SGHNT and YYREEE (reference sequence). Trimming at V came to 2 bases and at J to 8 bases, leaving 9 bases not matched to a gene. The CDR3 reads CASSFKREIGDEQFF. The CDR3 coding sequence is TGTGCCAGCAGCTTCAAGCGGGAGATAGGCGATGAGCAGTTCTTC.

This clone has only a few counts. The chain recombines TRBV28 with TRBJ1-2; D may be TRBD1 (6 bases). The CDR3 sequence is 15 residues long. With 6 bases removed from V and 2 bases from J, the gap between germline ends came to 16 bases. CDR1 MDHEN and CDR2 SYDVKM come from the germline V gene. This chain's CDR3 is CASSEQGRGNYGYTF. CDR3 coding DNA: TGTGCCAGCAGCGAACAGGGAAGGGGGAACTATGGCTACACCTTC.

The chain recombines TRBV15 with TRBJ2-1; possible D gene TRBD2, 5 bases. Trimming removed 1 base at V and 8 bases at J, with 15 bases between. Germline loops: CDR1 LNHNV, CDR2 YYDKDF (reference sequence). The CDR3 spans 15 residues. DNA for the CDR3: TGTGCCACCAGCAGAGCGGGAACAACTCGGGATGAGCAGTTCTTC. Translating it yields CATSRAGTTRDEQFF.

This clone was counted a few times. The CDR3 region has the DNA TGTGCCAGCAGCTGGGGACAGGGGGCGTGGGAGCAGTACTTC. Translated, it gives CASSWGQGAWEQYF. The J gene is TRBJ2-7, the V gene TRBV11-2, with TRBD1 identical over 12 bases. This CDR3 has 14 residues. Trimming took 4 bases from V and 7 from J; bases not matched to a gene: 5. Per germline, CDR1 SGHAT and CDR2 FQNNGV.

V gene TRBV4-1 combines with J gene TRBJ2-7, with 8 bases identical to TRBD2. J gave up 3 bases and V 1 base, and 5 bases lay outside the gene matches. This CDR3 is 15 amino acids long. Germline V lookup: CDR1 MGHRA, CDR2 YSYEKL. CDR3 region: CASSQGASGHYEQYF. The CDR3 DNA is TGCGCCAGCAGCCAAGGCGCTAGCGGGCACTACGAGCAGTACTTC.

V gene TRBV5-3 combines with J gene TRBJ2-1; 8 positions agree with TRBD2. TRBV5-3 qualifies as an ORF whose function is uncertain. This CDR3 comprises 16 residues. V shed 5 bases, J shed 0 bases, and the junction held 7 bases outside the gene matches. The chain's CDR3 is CARRSRTSSSYNEQFF. CDR3 in DNA: TGTGCCAGAAGATCGCGGACTAGCAGCTCCTACAATGAGCAGTTCTTC.

This clone was detected a few times. The chain has TRBV27 and TRBJ1-1, with a tentative D call TRBD1 (6 bases). With 6 bases removed from V and 0 bases from J, the gap between germline ends came to 11 bases. Germline CDR1 reads MNHEY; CDR2 reads SMNVEV (reference sequence). The CDR3 is 14 amino acids. DNA of the CDR3: TGTGCCAGCAGCGGACAGAGCATGAACACTGAAGCTTTCTTT. This translates into CASSGQSMNTEAFF.

V gene TRBV10-2 combines with J gene TRBJ2-7, with 11 bases fitting TRBD1. CDR3 length: 13 residues. Germline loops: CDR1 WSHSY, CDR2 SAAADI. Trimming cost V 8 bases and J 7 bases; bases outside gene matches: 7. The CDR3 loop is CASARDRGGEQYF. Here the CDR3 DNA reads TGCGCCAGCGCCCGGGACAGGGGGGGGGAGCAGTACTTC.

The genes are TRBV5-1 and TRBJ2-5; 9 bases fit TRBD1. Germline V lookup: CDR1 SGHRS, CDR2 YFSETQ. The CDR3 has 17 amino acids. J lost 3 bases, V lost 2 bases, and 11 bases had no gene match. The CDR3: CASSLFPDRGTEETQYF. The CDR3 coding sequence is TGCGCCAGCAGCTTATTCCCGGACAGGGGAACCGAAGAGACCCAGTACTTC.

The chain carries TRBV10-2 and TRBJ2-2, with TRBD2 as a possible D gene (5 bases). V shed 7 bases and J shed 0 bases, with 9 bases lying between them. The CDR3 spans 14 residues. Germline assignment: CDR1 WSHSY and CDR2 SAAADI. The CDR3 protein is CASIEGSNTGELFF. As DNA, the CDR3 is TGCGCCAGCATAGAGGGATCGAACACCGGGGAGCTGTTTTTT.